A single sample gave rise to the 11 T cell receptor beta chains below, sequenced in a study of T-cell reconstitution after alpha-beta-depleted transplantation in children. For TCRbeta, the library was prepared with unique molecular identifiers. Each CDR3 protein gets one entry after TCRdb re-called the PCR reads with MiXCR. Found here are about 460,000 distinct CDR3 sequences, under 15% of them singletons; the top ten hold around 5.8%. Sequencing used PBMCs from the stem cell graft donor, obtained from the stem cell graft. All receptors derive from a human donor who donated a stem cell graft to a child with combined immunodeficiency.

The chain uses TRBV29-1 and TRBJ1-2; D is possibly TRBD1 (5 bases). The CDR3 has 13 amino acids. The germline gives CDR1 SQVTM, CDR2 ANQGSEA. V gave up 0 bases and J gave up 7 bases, with 12 bases separating them. CDR3 sequence: CSVEETGGGGYTF. The CDR3 bases are TGCAGCGTTGAAGAAACAGGAGGAGGTGGCTACACCTTC.

This clonotype was seen at least ten times. This chain uses TRBV5-1 with TRBJ2-1; 7 nucleotides align to TRBD1. This CDR3 region has 15 residues. CDR1 is SGHRS and CDR2 is YFSETQ in the germline V gene. The V segment lost 2 bases and the J segment 4 bases; nucleotides outside the gene matches: 6. CDR3 in amino acids: CASSLGTALYNEQFF. CDR3 sequence (DNA): TGCGCCAGCAGCTTAGGGACAGCCTTATACAATGAGCAGTTCTTC.

The chain carries TRBV2 and TRBJ1-2; possibly TRBD1 for D (6 bases). Trimming pared 4 bases from V and 6 bases from J, leaving 9 bases between. The CDR3 consists of 12 residues. Germline V gene lookup returns CDR1 SNHLY and CDR2 FYNNEI. The CDR3 protein is CASSGGGNGYTF. The DNA for the CDR3 is TGTGCCAGCAGTGGAGGGGGGAATGGCTACACCTTC.

This clonotype was seen repeatedly, ten times or more. The V and J genes are TRBV7-2 and TRBJ2-2; D not resolved. Trimming removed 3 bases from V and 3 bases from J, with 8 bases in between. Germline CDR1 reads SGHTA; CDR2 reads FQGNSA. CDR3 length: 14 residues. For the CDR3, the DNA is TGTGCCAGCAGCTTTTCGGCGGACACCGGGGAGCTGTTTTTT. This encodes CASSFSADTGELFF. The full variable domain, in which reference TRBV7-2 and TRBJ2-2 provide the parts outside the CDR3, is GAGVSQSPSNKVTEKGKDVELRCDPISGHTALYWYRQSLGQGLEFLIYFQGNSAPDKSGLPSDRFSAERTGGSVSTLTIQRTQQEDSAVYLCASSFSADTGELFFGEGSRLTVL.

At least ten counts were recorded for this clonotype. The rearrangement uses TRBV12-3 or TRBV12-4 and TRBJ1-3; D is unclear. V was shortened by 7 bases and J by 4 bases, with 8 bases between the two germline ends. The CDR3 has 12 residues. The CDR3 bases are TGTGCCAGCAACCGAGCCGGAAACACCATATATTTT. Amino acid sequence: CASNRAGNTIYF.

This clonotype was seen only a few times. The genes are TRBV20-1 and TRBJ2-1; D not resolved. The germline V gene encodes CDR1 DFQATT and CDR2 SNEGSKA (reference sequence). This CDR3 is built from 12 residues. Trimming cost V 5 bases and J 10 bases, with 15 bases left between them. CDR3 residues: CSAYTPSMEQFF. The CDR3 DNA reads as TGCAGTGCTTATACGCCAAGTATGGAGCAGTTCTTC.

This clonotype was counted between two and nine times. The chain carries TRBV11-2 and TRBJ2-5; D unresolved. V lost 5 bases to trimming and J lost 2 bases, with 15 bases between them. From germline, CDR1 is SGHAT and CDR2 FQNNGV. The CDR3 is 15 amino acids. Here the CDR3 DNA reads TGTGCCAGCAGCACTACGCAACGGGTTCAAGAGACCCAGTACTTC. It is translated as CASSTTQRVQETQYF.

This clonotype was detected many times. Here the CDR3 DNA reads TGCGCCAGCAATAGCGGGACCACAGATACGCAGTATTTT. Its translation: CASNSGTTDTQYF. The rearrangement joins TRBV5-1 to TRBJ2-3, with 8 bases fitting TRBD2. Per the germline V gene, CDR1 is SGHRS and CDR2 is YFSETQ. Germline trimming cut 6 bases from V and 2 bases from J; bases unmatched to any gene: 2. This CDR3 is built from 13 residues.

This clonotype appeared a few times. The chain recombines TRBV5-1 with TRBJ2-1, with D possibly matching TRBD2 (6 bases). Germline V gives CDR1 SGHRS, CDR2 YFSETQ. The CDR3 contains 16 residues. Trimming took 4 bases from V and 1 from J, leaving 15 bases between them. This CDR3 is CASSLGLLFSYNEQFF. Here the CDR3 DNA reads TGCGCCAGCAGCCTGGGACTCCTTTTTTCCTACAATGAGCAGTTCTTC.

This chain connects TRBV20-1 to TRBJ2-3; D remains ambiguous. Looked up from germline, CDR1 is DFQATT and CDR2 is SNEGSKA (reference sequence). CDR3 size: 14 residues. Trimming took off 4 bases at V and 2 bases at J, with 13 bases between the two ends. CDR3: CSAIRLGTTDTQYF. The CDR3, as DNA: TGCAGTGCTATTCGCTTAGGAACCACAGATACGCAGTATTTT.

This clonotype has a handful of counts. The chain uses TRBV7-2 and TRBJ2-2; either TRBD1 or TRBD2 may supply D (6 bases each). The CDR3 runs to 17 residues. The V gene's germline CDR1 is SGHTA and CDR2 FQGNSA. The V and J ends lost 1 base and 7 bases respectively, with 19 bases between them. CDR3 sequence reads: CASSLVGGGIHIGELFF. Written as DNA, the CDR3 is TGTGCCAGCAGCTTAGTTGGAGGGGGGATCCACATCGGGGAGCTGTTTTTT.